This entry describes one TCR beta chain. Which antigen it targets is not known. The junction departs from germline at one end; a sequencing error may be responsible. The read terminates 3 residues ahead of where the CDR3 ends, so the germline J gene completes it. Using the immunoSEQ assay, multiplex PCR amplified TCR beta CDR3 regions from an average of 1200 ng of genomic DNA per sample. To correct primer bias, the assay used a complete synthetic TCR repertoire to set an amplification baseline. The amplicons were sequenced using the Illumina platform. The published analysis was carried out like this. Sequence errors were corrected by clustering with frequency ratios and a modified nearest-neighbor algorithm, and the sequences were then analyzed in the immunoSEQ Analyzer using IMGT gene definitions. At each rarefaction depth, TCR richness and evenness were averaged over 20 rarefaction repeats, and samples with fewer sequences than the depth were excluded. Wilcoxon rank sum tests with FDR correction were used to compare relative abundances of V, D and J genes between the groups. For the blinded duplicates, the intraclass correlation was around 95% for TCR richness and averaged about 77% across about 70 gene segments. Here the immuneACCESS table is served through TCRdb, limited to in-frame sequences with V and J called. Missing clones are a known gap in these copies; in checked studies unresolved V genes cover under half, and the rest lacks a known reason. That table furnishes V, J and clone size, whereas the DNA furnished D and trimming. This sample's records show roughly 30,000 clones. The top ten clonotypes cover about a sixth of the sample.

This sample was included in a study of T cells in women clearing cervical HPV infection (dated 2018 in TCRdb). Notes on the research overall: The cases were fewer than 30 women with histologically confirmed HPV16-related CIN3 or worse, and 2 of these cases were invasive cancers. The controls were about 26 women whose single incident HPV16 infection cleared within 12 months with no development of precancer or cancer. Case blood was taken at the visit when the lesion was first identified, whereas control blood was taken when infection was no longer detected. For cases, a median interval of roughly 150 days, with an interquartile range of about 90 to 200 days, was observed between lesion detection and blood sampling. Since HLA typing was available for only a few women, HLA type could not be ruled out as a confounder. An exploratory proof-of-principle case-control study, nested within the Guanacaste HPV Natural History Study in Costa Rica, was conducted to compare TCR repertoires across cervical HPV16 outcomes. Cases were matched to controls by age within five years and by the year the sample was collected. Cases had a median age of approximately 35 years compared with roughly 41 for controls, and baseline characteristics showed no significant differences between the groups. The parent cohort enrolled around 10,000 women aged 18 or older in Guanacaste, Costa Rica, during about 1992 to 1995 and followed them for seven to eight years. As quality controls, five blinded duplicates were added to each group, bringing the total to roughly 60 samples made up of roughly 50 participants and about 10 replicates.

The CDR3 starts with the cysteine, ends with the phenylalanine, and has 18 residues. The 45 bases shown cover part of the CDR3, and their frame starts at base 1. The germline V gene (reference sequence) specifies MNHEY as CDR1 and SMNVEV as CDR2. Overall study results and their limits: CIN3+ cases had significantly higher TCR repertoire richness than controls across sequencing depths, but evenness did not differ between the groups. TRBV6-7 relative abundance was lower in cases than in controls (approximately 0.1% versus 0.16%; Bonferroni P = 0.0008). T-cell numbers per sample were unknown, so richness differences could reflect varying T-cell content rather than repertoire biology. Random forest classifiers that combined richness and V gene abundances separated cases from controls with an estimated AUC of around 0.84. Because of the cross-sectional design, the study could not determine whether the associations came before infection or resulted from infection, and neither effector/memory subsets nor HPV-specific T cells were isolated.

Every participant had a single incident cervical HPV16 infection, and prevalent HPV16 infections were excluded. Cervical HPV DNA was detected with MY09/MY11 PCR, and genotyping was done by dot-blot hybridization. Approximately 15 mL of heparinized blood were centrifuged, and the buffy coat was aliquoted, frozen at -30°C, then stored at -80°C. QIAGEN kits were used to extract genomic DNA from buffy coat specimens. Material: blood buffy coat. In this chain, TRBV27 is recombined with TRBJ2-7; the best D guess is TRBD2, with 6 bases matching. The receptor's source is a woman aged 18-70 years with a cervical HPV16 infection that either progressed to CIN3+ or cleared (not recorded which). The part of the CDR3 DNA that was read is TGTGCCAGTAGTTTATCGCGGGGTTTAACGATAAAATCCTACGAG. It codes for CASSLSRGLTIKSYE. The entire CDR3 sequence reads CASSLSRGLTIKSYEQYF.